This T cell receptor beta chain was profiled in a study of OX40 agonist ivuxolimab in advanced cancers. For the study at large: Every patient in dose escalation had hepatocellular carcinoma, melanoma, renal cell or head and neck cancer.

The CDR3 runs 17 residues. V was cut by 3 bases and J by 0 bases, with 14 bases left in between. The germline V gene encodes CDR1 LNHNV and CDR2 YYDKDF (reference sequence). Sequencing was performed with immunoSEQ multiplex PCR; in TCRdb, only in-frame clones are kept and a portion is missing. The table lists around 80,000 clones, roughly four fifths of them singletons, with over 5% in the top ten. Autoimmune disease history or systemic immunosuppression barred patients. Samples were taken at baseline and on day 1 of cycles 4 and 7. In the case of this clone: Its antigen is currently unknown.

Study-wide results and limits: At 0.1 to 3.0 mg/kg and by week 6, CD4+ and CD8+ T cells in the blood had expanded clonally.

The specimen was CD4+ or CD8+ T cells sorted from blood, collected in a trial of the OX40 agonist ivuxolimab. This chain links TRBV15 with TRBJ1-4; TRBD1 is a possible D gene (5 bases). The receptor was derived from an adult with an advanced solid tumor such as melanoma, head and neck, liver or kidney cancer. CDR3 amino acids: CATSRPGQTATNEKLFF. For the CDR3, the DNA is TGTGCCACCAGCAGGCCGGGGCAGACGGCAACTAATGAAAAACTGTTTTTT.